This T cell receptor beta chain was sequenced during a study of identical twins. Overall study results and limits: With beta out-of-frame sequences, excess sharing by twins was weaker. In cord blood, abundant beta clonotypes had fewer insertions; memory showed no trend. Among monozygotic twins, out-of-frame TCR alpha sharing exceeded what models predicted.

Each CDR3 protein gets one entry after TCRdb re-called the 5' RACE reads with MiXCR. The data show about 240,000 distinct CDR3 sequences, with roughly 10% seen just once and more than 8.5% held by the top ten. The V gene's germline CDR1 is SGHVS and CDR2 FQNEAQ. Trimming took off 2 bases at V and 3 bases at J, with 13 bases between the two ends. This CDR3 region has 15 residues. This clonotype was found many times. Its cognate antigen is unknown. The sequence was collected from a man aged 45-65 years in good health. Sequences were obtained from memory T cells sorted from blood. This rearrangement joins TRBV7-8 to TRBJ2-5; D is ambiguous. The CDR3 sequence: CASSLSGWPEETQYF. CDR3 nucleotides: TGTGCCAGCAGCTTATCGGGCTGGCCAGAAGAGACCCAGTACTTC.